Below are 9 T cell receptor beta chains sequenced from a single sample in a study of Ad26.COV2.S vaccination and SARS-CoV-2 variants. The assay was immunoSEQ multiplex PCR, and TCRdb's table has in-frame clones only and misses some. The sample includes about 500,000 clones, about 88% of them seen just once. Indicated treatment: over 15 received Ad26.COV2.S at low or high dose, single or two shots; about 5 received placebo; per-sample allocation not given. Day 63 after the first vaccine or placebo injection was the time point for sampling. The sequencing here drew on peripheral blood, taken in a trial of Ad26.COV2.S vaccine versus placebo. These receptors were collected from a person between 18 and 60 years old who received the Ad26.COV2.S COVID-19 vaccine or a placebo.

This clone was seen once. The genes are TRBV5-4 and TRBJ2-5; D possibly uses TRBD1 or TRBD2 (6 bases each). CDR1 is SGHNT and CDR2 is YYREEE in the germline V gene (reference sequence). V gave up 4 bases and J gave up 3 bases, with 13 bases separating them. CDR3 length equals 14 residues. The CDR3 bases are TGTGCCAGCAGCCTACAGGGAGGTGAAGAGACCCAGTACTTC. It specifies CASSLQGGEETQYF.

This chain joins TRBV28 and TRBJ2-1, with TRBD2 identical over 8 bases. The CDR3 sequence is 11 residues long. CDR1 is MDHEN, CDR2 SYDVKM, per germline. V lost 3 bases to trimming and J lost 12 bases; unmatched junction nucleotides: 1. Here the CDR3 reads CASSLTSVQFF. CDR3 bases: TGTGCCAGCAGTTTGACTAGCGTGCAGTTCTTC.

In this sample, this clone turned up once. The CDR3 loop reads CASSKTVVVYNEQFF. The DNA of the CDR3 is TGTGCCAGCAGTAAAACAGTCGTGGTCTACAATGAGCAGTTCTTC. This sequence joins TRBV28 and TRBJ2-1; D uncertain. Germline CDR1 and CDR2: MDHEN and SYDVKM. This CDR3 has 15 amino acids. V dropped 5 bases and J dropped 3 bases, with 14 bases sitting between them.

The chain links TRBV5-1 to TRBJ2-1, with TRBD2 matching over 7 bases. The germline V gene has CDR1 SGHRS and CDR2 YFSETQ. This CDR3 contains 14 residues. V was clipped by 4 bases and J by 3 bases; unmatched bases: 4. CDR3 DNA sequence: TGCGCCAGCAGCCCGGGAGGCAGCTACAATGAGCAGTTCTTC. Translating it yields CASSPGGSYNEQFF.

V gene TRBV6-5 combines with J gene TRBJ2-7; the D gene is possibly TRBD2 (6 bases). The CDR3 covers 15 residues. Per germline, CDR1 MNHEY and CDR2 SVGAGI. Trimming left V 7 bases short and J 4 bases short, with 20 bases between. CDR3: CASKRRETEGYEQYF. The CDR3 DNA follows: TGTGCCAGCAAACGGAGGGAGACAGAGGGTTACGAGCAGTACTTC.

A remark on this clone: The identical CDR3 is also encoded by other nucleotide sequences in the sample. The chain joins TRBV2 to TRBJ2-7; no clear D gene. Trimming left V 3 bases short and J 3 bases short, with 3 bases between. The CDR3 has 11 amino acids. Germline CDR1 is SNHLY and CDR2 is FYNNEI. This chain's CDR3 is CASSDSYEQYF. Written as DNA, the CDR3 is TGTGCCAGCAGTGATAGCTACGAGCAGTACTTC.

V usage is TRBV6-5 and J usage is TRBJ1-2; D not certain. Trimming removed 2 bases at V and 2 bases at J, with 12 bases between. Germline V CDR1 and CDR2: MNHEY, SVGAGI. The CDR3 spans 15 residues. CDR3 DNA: TGTGCCAGCAGTTACACCGTTGGTTTGAACTATGGCTACACCTTC. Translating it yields CASSYTVGLNYGYTF.

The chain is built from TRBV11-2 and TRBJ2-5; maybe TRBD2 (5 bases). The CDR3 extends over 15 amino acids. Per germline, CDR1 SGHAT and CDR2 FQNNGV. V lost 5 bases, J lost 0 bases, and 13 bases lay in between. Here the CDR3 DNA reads TGTGCCAGCAGCCCCCTTGGGAGATACCAAGAGACCCAGTACTTC. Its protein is CASSPLGRYQETQYF.

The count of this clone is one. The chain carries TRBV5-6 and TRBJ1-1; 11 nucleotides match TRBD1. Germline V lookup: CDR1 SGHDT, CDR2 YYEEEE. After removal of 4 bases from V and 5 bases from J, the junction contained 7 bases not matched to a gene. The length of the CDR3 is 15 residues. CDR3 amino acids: CASSDRTGGNTEAFF. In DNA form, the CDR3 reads TGTGCCAGCAGCGACCGGACAGGGGGCAATACTGAAGCTTTCTTT.